Sequencing of this T cell receptor (beta chain) was carried out in a study of blood T cell repertoires in COVID-19. V shed 2 bases and J 0 bases; nucleotides not matched to a gene: 1. CDR1 and CDR2 from the germline V gene are SGHTA and FQGTGA. This CDR3 spans 15 amino acids. Profiling relied on immunoSEQ multiplex PCR, and the TCRdb table lists in-frame clones only, not all of them. The repertoire holds a few hundred thousand clones, with 70% to 90% as singletons. Sequencing was performed on PBMCs or T cells enriched from blood (not recorded which). The V gene is TRBV7-3, the J gene TRBJ2-1, with 7 bases aligning to TRBD2. This TCR derives from a young woman who had recovered from COVID-19. CDR3 sequence reads: CASSLGRASYNEQFF. As DNA, the CDR3 is TGTGCCAGCAGCTTAGGGAGGGCCTCCTACAATGAGCAGTTCTTC.